A single sample gave rise to the 27 T cell receptor beta chains below, sequenced in a study of shared clonotypes between healthy human individuals. TCRdb keeps only in-frame clones here, not all; method: immunoSEQ multiplex PCR. The sample records about 2,500,000 clones, more than 80% being singletons. Sequencing input: naive CD4+ T cells sorted from blood. The subset here: CD45RA+ positively selected. The receptors stem from a man aged 18 to 35 in good health.

The chain is built from TRBV28 and TRBJ2-4; TRBD2 agrees at 10 bases. The CDR3 is 17 residues long. Germline V gene sequence: CDR1 MDHEN, CDR2 SYDVKM. J gave up 4 bases and V 2 bases, and 8 bases lay outside the gene matches. CDR3 sequence: CASSLPLGTSAKNIQYF. CDR3 bases: TGTGCCAGCAGTTTACCCCTAGGGACTAGCGCGAAAAACATTCAGTACTTC.

The chain is built from TRBV30 and TRBJ2-1, with a possible D match to TRBD1 (6 bases). Trimming removed 2 bases at V and 0 bases at J, with 8 bases between. From germline, CDR1 is GTSNPN and CDR2 SVGIG (reference sequence). The CDR3 length is 14 residues. The CDR3 region has the DNA TGTGCCTGGAGTAGGGGGTTCTCCTACAATGAGCAGTTCTTC. This translates into CAWSRGFSYNEQFF.

The chain employs TRBV2 and TRBJ1-4; the D is unclear. V lost 7 bases and J lost 6, with 12 bases in between. The CDR3 spans 13 residues. The germline V gene encodes CDR1 SNHLY and CDR2 FYNNEI. CDR3 DNA: TGTGCCAGCACCGGGTCTAGAGATGAAAAACTGTTTTTT. Protein sequence: CASTGSRDEKLFF.

This clone was found once. V is TRBV6-1 and J is TRBJ2-1; 11 nucleotides agree with TRBD2. V shed 6 bases, J shed 4 bases, and the junction held 5 bases outside the gene matches. Germline loops: CDR1 MNHNS, CDR2 SASEGT. This CDR3 is 15 amino acids long. The CDR3 is CASSRLAGGYNEQFF. DNA of the CDR3: TGTGCCAGCAGCCGTCTAGCGGGGGGATACAATGAGCAGTTCTTC.

The CDR3, as DNA: TGTGCCAGCAGCCTTGCTAGCGCCAGCTCCTACAATGAGCAGTTCTTC. Its protein is CASSLASASSYNEQFF. The rearrangement uses TRBV5-6 and TRBJ2-1; TRBD2 might be the D (6 bases). Germline V gene lookup returns CDR1 SGHDT and CDR2 YYEEEE. The CDR3 is 16 residues long. V gave up 4 bases and J gave up 0 bases, with 14 bases separating them. Complete variable domain (other parts from reference TRBV5-6 and TRBJ2-1): DAGVTQSPTHLIKTRGQQVTLRCSPKSGHDTVSWYQQALGQGPQFIFQYYEEEERQRGNFPDRFSGHQFPNYSSELNVNALLLGDSALYLCASSLASASSYNEQFFGPGTRLTVL.

The CDR3 region has the DNA TGTGCCTGGACGACTAGCGGGGGGTACAATGAGCAGTTCTTC. Protein sequence: CAWTTSGGYNEQFF. The chain joins TRBV30 to TRBJ2-1; 13 bases are a match to TRBD2. The V and J ends lost 4 bases and 4 bases, in that order; junction bases with no gene match: 1. From germline, CDR1 is GTSNPN and CDR2 SVGIG (reference sequence). This CDR3 contains 14 residues. The full variable domain, with the rest looked up from reference TRBV30 and TRBJ2-1, is SQTIHQWPATLVQPVGSPLSLECTVEGTSNPNLYWYRQAAGRGLQLLFYSVGIGQISSEVPQNLSASRPQDRQFILSSKKLLLSDSGFYLCAWTTSGGYNEQFFGPGTRLTVL.

This chain connects TRBV9 to TRBJ1-3, with D unresolved. There are 13 residues in the CDR3. The V end lost 0 bases, the J end lost 4 bases, and 5 bases lay between the germline ends. CDR1 is SGDLS, CDR2 YYNGEE, per germline. Here the CDR3 reads CASSVEMGNTIYF. The CDR3 DNA follows: TGTGCCAGCAGCGTAGAAATGGGAAACACCATATATTTT.

V gene TRBV5-1 combines with J gene TRBJ2-3, with D maybe TRBD1 (6 bases). Germline V gives CDR1 SGHRS, CDR2 YFSETQ. The V end lost 2 bases, the J end lost 4 bases, and 14 bases lay between the germline ends. The CDR3 runs to 15 residues. The chain's CDR3 is CASSLQGFFADTQYF. The CDR3 coding sequence is TGCGCCAGCAGCTTACAGGGATTTTTTGCAGATACGCAGTATTTT.

DNA for the CDR3: TGCGCCAGCAGCTTGGAGTCTAGCGGGGGAGATACGCAGTATTTT. Amino acid sequence: CASSLESSGGDTQYF. The chain recombines TRBV5-1 with TRBJ2-3, with TRBD2 matching 10 bases. After removal of 0 bases from V and 5 bases from J, the junction contained 3 bases not matched to a gene. The CDR3 is made up of 15 amino acids. CDR1 and CDR2 (germline): SGHRS, YFSETQ. The complete variable domain, with remaining parts taken from reference TRBV5-1 and TRBJ2-3, reads KAGVTQTPRYLIKTRGQQVTLSCSPISGHRSVSWYQQTPGQGLQFLFEYFSETQRNKGNFPGRFSGRQFSNSRSEMNVSTLELGDSALYLCASSLESSGGDTQYFGPGTRLTVL.

The chain couples TRBV6-5 to TRBJ1-5; a weak D match, TRBD1 (5 bases). CDR1 is MNHEY and CDR2 is SVGAGI in the germline V gene. CDR3 length: 16 residues. Trimming took off 4 bases at V and 3 bases at J, with 16 bases between the two ends. The CDR3 loop reads CASSSEWGTSNQPQHF. The DNA for the CDR3 is TGTGCCAGCAGTTCCGAGTGGGGGACCTCCAATCAGCCCCAGCATTTT.

The chain links TRBV6-6 to TRBJ1-1; the D gene is possibly TRBD1 (6 bases). The CDR3 totals 13 residues. V lost 5 bases and J lost 5, with 12 bases in between. Germline V gene sequence: CDR1 MNHNY, CDR2 SVGAGI (reference sequence). CDR3 in DNA: TGTGCCAGCAGTCGAAAGGGGGATACTGAAGCTTTCTTT. This encodes CASSRKGDTEAFF.

Comment on this clone: In the same sample, other DNA sequences code for this CDR3. The chain recombines TRBV6-5 with TRBJ2-7, with D perhaps TRBD1 or TRBD2 (5 bases each). Trimming shortened V by 5 bases and J by 5 bases, and 10 bases separated the two germline ends. CDR3 length: 12 residues. CDR1 is MNHEY, CDR2 SVGAGI, per germline. The CDR3 DNA reads TGTGCCAGCAGTCGAGGGGTCGACGAGCAGTACTTC. It translates to CASSRGVDEQYF.

The gene calls are TRBV6-5 and TRBJ1-1; D is uncertain. The CDR3 has 14 residues. CDR1 is MNHEY and CDR2 is SVGAGI in the germline V gene. V was pared by 7 bases and J by 0 bases, with 12 bases between. CDR3 protein: CASNPGIMNTEAFF. The DNA of the CDR3 is TGTGCCAGCAACCCGGGGATAATGAACACTGAAGCTTTCTTT.

This clone was picked up one time. The genes are TRBV28 and TRBJ2-7; D may be TRBD2 (5 bases). The V gene lost 3 bases and the J gene lost 7 bases, with 13 bases spanning the gap. The germline gives CDR1 MDHEN, CDR2 SYDVKM. This CDR3 is 13 amino acids long. The DNA of the CDR3 is TGTGCCAGCAGTTTTGGCGGGCTGCGGGAGCAGTACTTC. As protein: CASSFGGLREQYF.

The chain is built from TRBV2 and TRBJ2-7; TRBD1 might be the D (7 bases). The V gene's germline CDR1 is SNHLY and CDR2 FYNNEI. Trimming cost V 6 bases and J 2 bases, with 17 bases left between them. The CDR3 covers 15 residues. CDR3 DNA sequence: TGTGCCAGCAGGGAGGGGGACAGTTTTACCTACGAGCAGTACTTC. It is translated as CASREGDSFTYEQYF.

Only a few counts were recorded for this clone. V and J are TRBV7-9 and TRBJ2-3, with D possibly matching TRBD2 (6 bases). From germline, CDR1 is SEHNR and CDR2 FQNEAQ (reference sequence). Trimming removed 4 bases at V and 4 bases at J, with 15 bases between. The CDR3 loop spans 15 amino acids. The CDR3 region has the DNA TGTGCCAGCAGCTCTACCGGGAGAAAACCAGATACGCAGTATTTT. Translation: CASSSTGRKPDTQYF.

This CDR3 reads CASSLGARLAFF. The CDR3 nucleotides are TGTGCCAGCAGCTTGGGAGCGCGATTAGCTTTCTTT. J is TRBJ1-1 and V is TRBV11-1; D ambiguous. The CDR3 is 12 amino acids. Trimming cost V 3 bases and J 10 bases, with 12 bases left between them. The germline V gene encodes CDR1 SGHAT and CDR2 FQDESV (reference sequence). Variable domain in full (rest from reference TRBV11-1 and TRBJ1-1): EAEVAQSPRYKITEKSQAVAFWCDPISGHATLYWYRQILGQGPELLVQFQDESVVDDSQLPKDRFSAERLKGVDSTLKIQPAELGDSAMYLCASSLGARLAFFGQGTRLTVV.

This clone was observed a single time. The CDR3 DNA sequence: TGTGCCAGTAGATCCCCGGACAGGGGGAAGAATGAGCAGTTCTTC. Amino acids: CASRSPDRGKNEQFF. The chain uses TRBV19 and TRBJ2-1; 10 positions match TRBD1. The CDR3 runs 15 residues. J gave up 7 bases and V 6 bases, and 9 bases lay outside the gene matches. CDR1 and CDR2 (germline): LNHDA, SQIVND (reference sequence). The whole variable domain, remainder taken from reference TRBV19 and TRBJ2-1, is DGGITQSPKYLFRKEGQNVTLSCEQNLNHDAMYWYRQDPGQGLRLIYYSQIVNDFQKGDIAEGYSVSREKKESFPLTVTSAQKNPTAFYLCASRSPDRGKNEQFFGPGTRLTVL.

The chain joins TRBV11-2 to TRBJ2-3, with D perhaps TRBD2 (7 bases). V was clipped by 0 bases and J by 6 bases, with 16 bases between them. Germline CDR1 and CDR2: SGHAT and FQNNGV. The CDR3 consists of 16 residues. The CDR3 region is CASSLDGTTRGDTQYF. The DNA of the CDR3 is TGTGCCAGCAGCTTAGACGGGACTACTAGGGGGGATACGCAGTATTTT.

This rearrangement joins TRBV7-2 to TRBJ2-1, with 9 bases identical to TRBD2. The CDR3 covers 15 residues. After removal of 5 bases from V and 10 bases from J, the junction contained 12 bases not matched to a gene. Germline values: CDR1 SGHTA, CDR2 FQGNSA. In nucleotides, the CDR3 is TGTGCCAGCAGCGGGGTGGGTAGCGGGAGAGAAGAGCAGTTCTTC. Residues: CASSGVGSGREEQFF. The variable domain in full, completed from reference TRBV7-2 and TRBJ2-1, reads GAGVSQSPSNKVTEKGKDVELRCDPISGHTALYWYRQSLGQGLEFLIYFQGNSAPDKSGLPSDRFSAERTGGSVSTLTIQRTQQEDSAVYLCASSGVGSGREEQFFGPGTRLTVL.

This rearrangement joins TRBV7-2 to TRBJ2-7; a weak D match, TRBD2 (6 bases). CDR1 is SGHTA and CDR2 is FQGNSA in the germline V gene. The CDR3 totals 15 residues. V gave up 5 bases and J gave up 9 bases, with 23 bases separating them. The CDR3 nucleotides read TGTGCCAGCAGCCCCCTCGGGGGTTCTCCTAAAGGGCAGTACTTC. Protein sequence: CASSPLGGSPKGQYF. The complete variable domain, with remaining parts taken from reference TRBV7-2 and TRBJ2-7, reads GAGVSQSPSNKVTEKGKDVELRCDPISGHTALYWYRQSLGQGLEFLIYFQGNSAPDKSGLPSDRFSAERTGGSVSTLTIQRTQQEDSAVYLCASSPLGGSPKGQYFGPGTRLTVT.

This chain uses TRBV10-2 with TRBJ1-1; tentative D call: TRBD1 (5 bases). In germline, CDR1 is WSHSY, CDR2 SAAADI. V lost 2 bases to trimming and J lost 4 bases, with 17 bases between them. The CDR3 is 16 amino acids. The DNA for the CDR3 is TGCGCCAGCAGTGAGGATTCTCGGGGCGGCGGCACTGAAGCTTTCTTT. It is translated as CASSEDSRGGGTEAFF.

The chain has TRBV5-1 and TRBJ2-7, with 7 bases identical to TRBD1. With 5 bases clipped from V and 0 bases from J, the junction kept 11 bases outside the gene matches. Germline CDR1 and CDR2: SGHRS and YFSETQ. The CDR3 contains 16 residues. In DNA, the CDR3 is TGCGCCAGCAGTTCGTTAGGGGGCATTAGCTCCTACGAGCAGTACTTC. Its translation: CASSSLGGISSYEQYF.

V is TRBV7-2 and J is TRBJ2-4; D may correspond to TRBD1 or TRBD2 (6 bases each). The germline CDR1 and CDR2 sequences are SGHTA and FQGNSA. The CDR3 has 15 amino acids. Trimming removed 3 bases from V and 0 bases from J, with 9 bases in between. DNA of the CDR3: TGTGCCAGCAGCTTCGGGGGCCTAGCCAAAAACATTCAGTACTTC. As protein: CASSFGGLAKNIQYF.

The gene calls are TRBV5-1 and TRBJ2-1; TRBD2 might be the D (6 bases). Germline CDR1 and CDR2: SGHRS and YFSETQ. The length of the CDR3 is 15 residues. Trimming pared 6 bases from V and 3 bases from J, leaving 16 bases between. CDR3 amino acids: CASMAQTGVYNEQFF. The CDR3 DNA reads TGCGCCAGCATGGCGCAGACGGGAGTCTACAATGAGCAGTTCTTC.

This clone was recorded once. The rearrangement joins TRBV6-5 to TRBJ1-5, with D possibly matching TRBD1 (6 bases). V was clipped by 4 bases and J by 3 bases, with 13 bases between them. This CDR3 is built from 15 residues. From germline, CDR1 is MNHEY and CDR2 SVGAGI. CDR3 in amino acids: CASSFYPGANQPQHF. In nucleotides, the CDR3 is TGTGCCAGCAGTTTTTACCCGGGGGCCAATCAGCCCCAGCATTTT.

The chain carries TRBV10-2 and TRBJ2-3; 9 nucleotides match TRBD2. The germline gives CDR1 WSHSY, CDR2 SAAADI. V trimming: 7 bases; J trimming: 3 bases; junction bases outside the gene matches: 8. The CDR3 contains 15 residues. The CDR3 here is CASTAGSGSTDTQYF. CDR3 sequence (DNA): TGCGCCAGCACCGCGGGTAGCGGGAGTACAGATACGCAGTATTTT.